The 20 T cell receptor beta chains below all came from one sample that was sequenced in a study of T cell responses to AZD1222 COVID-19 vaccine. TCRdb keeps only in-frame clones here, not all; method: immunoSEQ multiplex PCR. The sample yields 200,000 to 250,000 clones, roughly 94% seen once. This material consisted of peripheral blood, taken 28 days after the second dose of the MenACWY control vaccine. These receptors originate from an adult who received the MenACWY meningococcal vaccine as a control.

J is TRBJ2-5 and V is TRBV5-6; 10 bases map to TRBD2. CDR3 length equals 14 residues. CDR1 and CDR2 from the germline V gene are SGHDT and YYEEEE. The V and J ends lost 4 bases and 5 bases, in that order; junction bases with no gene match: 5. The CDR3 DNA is TGTGCCAGCAGCGAACCGGGACTAGCGGAGACCCAGTACTTC. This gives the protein CASSEPGLAETQYF. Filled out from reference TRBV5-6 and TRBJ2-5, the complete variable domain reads DAGVTQSPTHLIKTRGQQVTLRCSPKSGHDTVSWYQQALGQGPQFIFQYYEEEERQRGNFPDRFSGHQFPNYSSELNVNALLLGDSALYLCASSEPGLAETQYFGPGTRLLVL.

Written as DNA, the CDR3 is TGTGCCAGCAGCTTAGGTGTTAGGGGGTCTGGAAACACCATATATTTT. Translating gives CASSLGVRGSGNTIYF. The chain links TRBV7-2 to TRBJ1-3, with D possibly TRBD1 on 6 matching bases. Germline V CDR1 and CDR2: SGHTA, FQGNSA. The CDR3 has 16 amino acids. V was shortened by 1 base and J by 1 base, with 11 bases between the two germline ends.

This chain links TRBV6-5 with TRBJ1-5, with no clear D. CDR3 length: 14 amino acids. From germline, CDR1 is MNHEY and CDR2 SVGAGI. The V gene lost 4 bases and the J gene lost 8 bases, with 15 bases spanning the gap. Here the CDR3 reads CASSSPLRGEPQHF. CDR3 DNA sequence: TGTGCCAGCAGTTCTCCCCTTCGGGGAGAGCCCCAGCATTTT.

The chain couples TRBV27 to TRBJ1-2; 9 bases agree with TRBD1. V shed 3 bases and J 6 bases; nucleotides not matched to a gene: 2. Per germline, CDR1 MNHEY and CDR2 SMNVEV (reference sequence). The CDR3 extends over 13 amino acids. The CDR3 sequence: CASSFDRGDGYTF. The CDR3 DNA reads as TGTGCCAGCAGTTTTGACAGGGGGGATGGCTACACCTTC.

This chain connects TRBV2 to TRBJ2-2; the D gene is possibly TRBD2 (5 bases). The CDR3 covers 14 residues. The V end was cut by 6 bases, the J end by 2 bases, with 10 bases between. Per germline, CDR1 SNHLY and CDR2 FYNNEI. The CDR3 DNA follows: TGTGCCAGCAGCCGGACTTTAAACACCGGGGAGCTGTTTTTT. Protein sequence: CASSRTLNTGELFF.

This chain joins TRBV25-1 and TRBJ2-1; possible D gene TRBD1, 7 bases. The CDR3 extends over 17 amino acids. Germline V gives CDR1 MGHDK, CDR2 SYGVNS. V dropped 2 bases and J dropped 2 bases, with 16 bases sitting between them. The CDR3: CASSEPGAGGPYNEQFF. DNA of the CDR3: TGTGCCAGCAGTGAACCGGGAGCAGGGGGACCCTACAATGAGCAGTTCTTC.

DNA for the CDR3: TGTGCCAGCAGTTCAACTCCCGCGTACCAAGAGACCCAGTACTTC. Translation gives CASSSTPAYQETQYF. The J gene is TRBJ2-5, the V gene TRBV27; unclear D gene. This CDR3 is built from 15 residues. The germline gives CDR1 MNHEY, CDR2 SMNVEV (reference sequence). The germline V and J ends were trimmed by 4 bases and 0 bases, with 12 bases remaining between them.

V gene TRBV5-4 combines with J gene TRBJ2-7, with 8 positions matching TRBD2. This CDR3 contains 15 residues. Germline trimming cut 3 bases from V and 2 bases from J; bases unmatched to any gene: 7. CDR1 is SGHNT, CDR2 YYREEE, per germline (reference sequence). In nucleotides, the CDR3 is TGTGCCAGCAGCTCCAAGCGGGGGTCTACCTACGAGCAGTACTTC. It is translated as CASSSKRGSTYEQYF.

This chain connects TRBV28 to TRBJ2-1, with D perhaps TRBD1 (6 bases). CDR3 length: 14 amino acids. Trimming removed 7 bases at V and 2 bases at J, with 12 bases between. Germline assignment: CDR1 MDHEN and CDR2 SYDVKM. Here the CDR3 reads CASTIQGTYNEQFF. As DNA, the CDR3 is TGTGCCAGCACCATCCAGGGGACCTACAATGAGCAGTTCTTC.

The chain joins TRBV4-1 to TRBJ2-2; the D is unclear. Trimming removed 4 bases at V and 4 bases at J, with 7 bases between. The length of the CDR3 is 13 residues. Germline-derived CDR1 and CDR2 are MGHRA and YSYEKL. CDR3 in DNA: TGCGCCAGCAGCCCCAGTGGCACCGGGGAGCTGTTTTTT. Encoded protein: CASSPSGTGELFF.

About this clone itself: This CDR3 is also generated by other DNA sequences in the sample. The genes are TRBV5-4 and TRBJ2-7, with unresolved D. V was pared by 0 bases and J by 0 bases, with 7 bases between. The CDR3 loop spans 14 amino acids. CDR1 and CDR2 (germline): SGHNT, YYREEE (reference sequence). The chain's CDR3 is CASSLGGSSYEQYF. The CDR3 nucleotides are TGTGCCAGCAGCTTGGGGGGAAGCTCCTACGAGCAGTACTTC.

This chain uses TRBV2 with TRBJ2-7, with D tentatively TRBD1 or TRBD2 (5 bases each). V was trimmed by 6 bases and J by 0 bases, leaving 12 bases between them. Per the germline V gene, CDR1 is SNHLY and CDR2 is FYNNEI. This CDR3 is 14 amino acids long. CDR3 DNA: TGTGCCAGCAGAGGGACCCAGAGCTCCTACGAGCAGTACTTC. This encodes CASRGTQSSYEQYF.

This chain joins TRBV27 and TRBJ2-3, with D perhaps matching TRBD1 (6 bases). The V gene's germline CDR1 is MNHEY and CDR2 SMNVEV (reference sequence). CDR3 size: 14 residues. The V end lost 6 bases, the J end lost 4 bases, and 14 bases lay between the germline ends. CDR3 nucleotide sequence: TGTGCCAGCAGCATAACCGGGACACCAGATACGCAGTATTTT. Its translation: CASSITGTPDTQYF.

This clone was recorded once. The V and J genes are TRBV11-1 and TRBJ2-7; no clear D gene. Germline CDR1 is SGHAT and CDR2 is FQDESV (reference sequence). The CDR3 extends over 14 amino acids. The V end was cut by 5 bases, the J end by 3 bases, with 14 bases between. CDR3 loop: CASSPRFKGYEQYF. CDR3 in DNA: TGTGCCAGCAGCCCCCGCTTTAAGGGCTACGAGCAGTACTTC. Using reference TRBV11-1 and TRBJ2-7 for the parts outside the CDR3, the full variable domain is EAEVAQSPRYKITEKSQAVAFWCDPISGHATLYWYRQILGQGPELLVQFQDESVVDDSQLPKDRFSAERLKGVDSTLKIQPAELGDSAMYLCASSPRFKGYEQYFGPGTRLTVT.

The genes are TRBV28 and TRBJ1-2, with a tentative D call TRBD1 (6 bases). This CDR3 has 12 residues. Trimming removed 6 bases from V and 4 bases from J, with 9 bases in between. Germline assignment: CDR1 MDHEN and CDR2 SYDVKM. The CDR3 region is CASSPDSYGYTF. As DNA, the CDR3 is TGTGCCAGCAGCCCGGACAGCTATGGCTACACCTTC.

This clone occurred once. Here the CDR3 DNA reads TGTGCCAGCAGCTTGCCCCCCACCGGGGAGCTGTTTTTT. Residues: CASSLPPTGELFF. The gene calls are TRBV5-6 and TRBJ2-2; no reliable D call. V was trimmed by 1 base and J by 4 bases, leaving 5 bases between them. CDR3 size: 13 residues. The V gene's germline CDR1 is SGHDT and CDR2 YYEEEE.

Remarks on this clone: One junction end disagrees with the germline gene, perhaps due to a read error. The CDR3 sequence: CASSQAIGPLDF. CDR3 nucleotides: TGTGCCAGCAGCCAAGCAATAGGGCCACTGGACTTC. The chain is built from TRBV14 and TRBJ2-4; the D is unclear. The CDR3 runs to 12 residues. Germline CDR1 reads SGHDN; CDR2 reads FVKESK.

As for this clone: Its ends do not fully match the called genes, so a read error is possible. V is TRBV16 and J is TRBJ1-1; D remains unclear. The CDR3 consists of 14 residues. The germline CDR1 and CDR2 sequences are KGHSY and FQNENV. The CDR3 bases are TGTGCCAGCACCCAAGTCCGGGCGCAGGCTGAAGCTTTCTTT. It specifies CASTQVRAQAEAFF.

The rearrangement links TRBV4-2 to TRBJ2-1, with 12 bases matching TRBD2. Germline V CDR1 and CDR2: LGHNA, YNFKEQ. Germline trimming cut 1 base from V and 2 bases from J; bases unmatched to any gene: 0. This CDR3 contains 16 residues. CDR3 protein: CASSQGLAGAYNEQFF. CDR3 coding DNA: TGTGCCAGCAGCCAAGGACTAGCGGGAGCCTACAATGAGCAGTTCTTC.

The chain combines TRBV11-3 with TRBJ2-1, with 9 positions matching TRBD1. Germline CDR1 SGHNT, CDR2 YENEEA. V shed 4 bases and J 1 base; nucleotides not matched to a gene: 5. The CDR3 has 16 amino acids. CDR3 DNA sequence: TGTGCCAGCAGCTCCCCAGGACAGGGGTCCTACAATGAGCAGTTCTTC. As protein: CASSSPGQGSYNEQFF.